This TCR beta chain emerged from a study of immune heterogeneity within non-small cell lung tumors. It was with 32 V and 13 J primers that multiplex PCR amplified TCR beta CDR3. TCRdb reprocessed the multiplex PCR reads via MiXCR and lists one record per CDR3 protein. Counted here are 25,000 to 40,000 distinct CDR3 sequences, 28% occurring once; the ten biggest clones make up 4%. General observations from the study: Alongside site-unique high-frequency clones, identical dominant CDR3 beta clonotypes recurred across tumor sites within a patient.

Template material for each sample was about 0.55 ug of bulk tumor genomic DNA. While surgery was under way, several biopsies spaced far apart were taken per primary tumor. Undergoing curative surgery were patients whose non-small cell lung cancer was untreated and newly diagnosed. Donors comprised newly diagnosed non-small cell lung cancer patients undergoing surgery with curative intent. This clonotype appeared many times. Its antigen is unknown. V shed 3 bases and J shed 0 bases, with 11 bases lying between them. The CDR3 is 15 residues long. Germline CDR1 is MNHEY and CDR2 is SMNVEV (reference sequence).

This TCR was recovered from a man aged 40-49 years with non-small cell lung cancer. What was sequenced was lung tumor tissue. The chain links TRBV27 to TRBJ1-1, with D perhaps matching TRBD1 (5 bases). CDR3 nucleotides: TGTGCCAGCAGTTTTAGACAGCAATTGAACACTGAAGCTTTCTTT. It is translated as CASSFRQQLNTEAFF.